This T cell receptor beta chain was retrieved from a study of T cell responses to AZD1222 COVID-19 vaccine. Regarding this clone: Antigen: not known.

TCRdb's copy holds only in-frame clones and misses some; the assay was immunoSEQ multiplex PCR. The sample has around 150,000 clones, 94% seen once. Germline CDR1 SGHRS, CDR2 YFSETQ. There are 13 residues in the CDR3. The ends were cut back, 0 bases at V and 1 base at J, with 4 bases in the middle. Study observations and caveats: A mostly white British donor set with more females was recruited, and clonal diversity was possibly underestimated. Baseline seropositivity characterized only six AZD1222 recipients. Increased Spike-specific TCR breadth and depth were observed after two AZD1222 doses.

This receptor was taken from an adult in good health. V and J are TRBV5-1 and TRBJ1-2; D gene ambiguous. This specimen consisted of peripheral blood, obtained on day 0 of AZD1222 vaccination. The CDR3 DNA is TGCGCCAGCAGCTTGGGGGATAACTATGGCTACACCTTC. Translation gives CASSLGDNYGYTF.